The 22 T cell receptor beta chains below all came from one sample that was sequenced in a study of T cell responses to AZD1222 COVID-19 vaccine. Produced via immunoSEQ multiplex PCR; TCRdb's table is partial and in-frame only. The data hold about 73,000 clones, with 75% to 90% observed a single time. This specimen was peripheral blood, taken 28 days after the second AZD1222 dose. The receptors stem from an adult who received the AZD1222 COVID-19 vaccine.

The rearrangement links TRBV18 to TRBJ1-6; TRBD1 aligns across 7 bases. Germline V gives CDR1 KGHSH, CDR2 LQKENI. There are 14 residues in the CDR3. Unmatched junction bases numbered 1, after V lost 3 bases and J lost 5 bases. This CDR3 is CASSPDRNNSPLHF. The CDR3 bases are TGTGCCAGCTCACCGGACAGGAATAATTCACCCCTCCACTTT.

The V call is TRBV27, the J call TRBJ1-6; D may be TRBD1 (6 bases). Germline lookup yields CDR1 MNHEY and CDR2 SMNVEV (reference sequence). CDR3 size: 17 residues. The V and J ends lost 7 bases and 1 base respectively, with 17 bases between them. CDR3 coding DNA: TGTGCCAGCAAGGTTGGGGGGCATCAGTCCTATAATTCACCCCTCCACTTT. Amino acid sequence: CASKVGGHQSYNSPLHF.

The chain links TRBV28 to TRBJ2-5, with a weak D call TRBD2 (5 bases). Looked up from germline, CDR1 is MDHEN and CDR2 is SYDVKM. The CDR3 is made up of 15 amino acids. Trimming removed 5 bases at V and 5 bases at J, with 18 bases between. The CDR3: CASSPRSSGEETQYF. DNA for the CDR3: TGTGCCAGCAGTCCGCGTTCTTCCGGGGAGGAGACCCAGTACTTC.

This clone has a single count. The rearrangement uses TRBV30 and TRBJ1-2, with 7 bases matching TRBD1. CDR1 and CDR2 (germline): GTSNPN, SVGIG (reference sequence). Trimming cost V 2 bases and J 8 bases; bases outside gene matches: 8. The CDR3 has 13 residues. CDR3 protein: CAWSTQGRGGYTF. CDR3 DNA: TGTGCCTGGAGTACACAGGGGAGAGGCGGCTACACCTTC.

This chain joins TRBV9 and TRBJ1-3; D is unclear. V lost 1 base, J lost 5 bases, and 13 bases lay in between. This CDR3 has 15 residues. Germline CDR1 SGDLS, CDR2 YYNGEE. The CDR3 nucleotides are TGTGCCAGCAGCGTAACAGACGGTAGTAGAAACACCATATATTTT. Its protein product is CASSVTDGSRNTIYF.

The chain links TRBV19 to TRBJ2-7; D perhaps matches TRBD1 (6 bases). The germline V and J ends were trimmed by 5 bases and 1 base, with 15 bases remaining between them. The CDR3 length is 15 residues. Per germline, CDR1 LNHDA and CDR2 SQIVND (reference sequence). For the CDR3, the DNA is TGTGCCAGTAGTGCCCAATTACAGGGTTCCTACGAGCAGTACTTC. It translates to CASSAQLQGSYEQYF.

The chain carries TRBV7-2 and TRBJ1-4, with a tentative D call TRBD1 (5 bases). The germline V and J ends were trimmed by 2 bases and 8 bases, with 12 bases remaining between them. Germline values: CDR1 SGHTA, CDR2 FQGNSA. The CDR3 is 14 amino acids. The CDR3 protein is CASSLIGVQEKLFF. The CDR3 region has the DNA TGTGCCAGCAGCTTAATAGGGGTACAGGAAAAACTGTTTTTT.

The gene calls are TRBV28 and TRBJ1-1, with D unclear. The germline gives CDR1 MDHEN, CDR2 SYDVKM. The CDR3 is made up of 12 amino acids. Trimming cost V 2 bases and J 5 bases, with 6 bases left between them. The CDR3, as DNA: TGTGCCAGCAGTTTAACGGATACTGAAGCTTTCTTT. Translating it yields CASSLTDTEAFF.

CDR3 nucleotide sequence: TGCGCCAGCAGGCAGAGCTGGGACACTGAAGCTTTCTTT. It codes for CASRQSWDTEAFF. The V call is TRBV5-1, the J call TRBJ1-1; D is uncertain. Germline V gene data show CDR1 as SGHRS and CDR2 as YFSETQ. With 5 bases removed from V and 3 bases from J, the gap between germline ends came to 11 bases. This CDR3 has 13 amino acids. The full variable domain, in which reference TRBV5-1 and TRBJ1-1 provide the parts outside the CDR3, is KAGVTQTPRYLIKTRGQQVTLSCSPISGHRSVSWYQQTPGQGLQFLFEYFSETQRNKGNFPGRFSGRQFSNSRSEMNVSTLELGDSALYLCASRQSWDTEAFFGQGTRLTVV.

The chain joins TRBV27 to TRBJ2-1; TRBD1 matches at 9 bases. The CDR3 has 15 residues. CDR1 is MNHEY, CDR2 SMNVEV, per germline (reference sequence). V dropped 4 bases and J dropped 2; count of bases not matched to a gene: 3. Here the CDR3 reads CASSSDRGTYNEQFF. CDR3 in DNA: TGTGCCAGCAGTTCCGACAGGGGGACCTACAATGAGCAGTTCTTC.

The chain links TRBV12-3 or TRBV12-4 to TRBJ2-5, with TRBD2 identical over 8 bases. V shed 3 bases and J 5 bases; nucleotides not matched to a gene: 2. The CDR3 contains 13 residues. The chain's CDR3 is CASSFGGRETQYF. In DNA, the CDR3 is TGTGCCAGCAGTTTCGGCGGGAGGGAGACCCAGTACTTC.

The chain combines TRBV11-2 with TRBJ2-2, with 8 positions matching TRBD1. J was trimmed by 5 bases and V by 1 base; bases with no gene match: 9. The CDR3 loop spans 17 amino acids. CDR1 is SGHAT, CDR2 FQNNGV, per germline. For the CDR3, the DNA is TGTGCCAGCAGCTTAGGCCCAGGGGGCGCGAGAACCGGGGAGCTGTTTTTT. It specifies CASSLGPGGARTGELFF.

This sequence joins TRBV5-4 and TRBJ1-1, with a weak D call TRBD1 (5 bases). The germline V and J ends were trimmed by 1 base and 0 bases, with 13 bases remaining between them. This CDR3 comprises 16 residues. Germline V CDR1 and CDR2: SGHNT, YYREEE (reference sequence). Here the CDR3 reads CASSLLGGGLNTEAFF. CDR3 nucleotides: TGTGCCAGCAGCTTGTTGGGGGGAGGATTGAACACTGAAGCTTTCTTT.

This clone was counted a single time. The chain recombines TRBV6-2 or TRBV6-3 with TRBJ2-7; possibly TRBD2 for D (6 bases). Germline V CDR1 and CDR2: MNHEY, SVGEGT. The CDR3 totals 14 residues. Trimming removed 5 bases at V and 0 bases at J, with 11 bases between. In nucleotides, the CDR3 is TGTGCCAGCAGTCGAGCGGGCACCTCCTACGAGCAGTACTTC. Translated: CASSRAGTSYEQYF.

The rearrangement joins TRBV7-2 to TRBJ2-2, with 7 bases identical to TRBD2. V shed 2 bases and J 1 base; nucleotides not matched to a gene: 4. Germline CDR1 and CDR2: SGHTA and FQGNSA. The CDR3 is 16 residues long. The CDR3 region has the DNA TGTGCCAGCAGCTTATTGGAGCGGGGGAACACCGGGGAGCTGTTTTTT. Protein: CASSLLERGNTGELFF.

The chain joins TRBV6-5 to TRBJ2-1; 8 nucleotides line up with TRBD1. Germline CDR1 reads MNHEY; CDR2 reads SVGAGI. J was trimmed by 5 bases and V by 7 bases; bases with no gene match: 10. CDR3 length: 15 residues. CDR3 in DNA: TGTGCCAGCAATACGGACAGGGCTAAACACAATGAGCAGTTCTTC. Translation: CASNTDRAKHNEQFF.

This chain joins TRBV6-5 and TRBJ2-1; TRBD2 matches at 8 bases. This CDR3 has 15 residues. Germline lookup yields CDR1 MNHEY and CDR2 SVGAGI. J lost 9 bases, V lost 2 bases, and 9 bases had no gene match. CDR3 sequence reads: CASSYGGGRTGEQFF. CDR3 coding DNA: TGTGCCAGCAGTTACGGCGGGGGGCGAACCGGTGAGCAGTTCTTC.

The chain links TRBV5-1 to TRBJ1-2, with D possibly TRBD1 on 5 matching bases. Per the germline V gene, CDR1 is SGHRS and CDR2 is YFSETQ. The V and J ends lost 0 bases and 8 bases respectively, with 11 bases between them. This CDR3 comprises 13 residues. CDR3 nucleotide sequence: TGCGCCAGCAGCTTGGCCGGGGCTAGGGGCTACACCTTC. Protein sequence: CASSLAGARGYTF. The full variable domain, completed using reference TRBV5-1 and TRBJ1-2, is KAGVTQTPRYLIKTRGQQVTLSCSPISGHRSVSWYQQTPGQGLQFLFEYFSETQRNKGNFPGRFSGRQFSNSRSEMNVSTLELGDSALYLCASSLAGARGYTFGSGTRLTVV.

CDR3 nucleotides: TGCGCCAGCAGCATCGGGACTCCTACCTACAATGAGCAGTTCTTC. Protein sequence: CASSIGTPTYNEQFF. The rearrangement joins TRBV5-1 to TRBJ2-1; D is perhaps TRBD2 (6 bases). The CDR3 spans 15 residues. Germline V CDR1 and CDR2: SGHRS, YFSETQ. V gave up 4 bases and J gave up 2 bases, with 13 bases separating them. The whole variable domain, filled in from reference TRBV5-1 and TRBJ2-1, reads KAGVTQTPRYLIKTRGQQVTLSCSPISGHRSVSWYQQTPGQGLQFLFEYFSETQRNKGNFPGRFSGRQFSNSRSEMNVSTLELGDSALYLCASSIGTPTYNEQFFGPGTRLTVL.

This chain connects TRBV21-1 to TRBJ1-5; the table names TRBD1, a call not compared with the DNA. TRBV21-1 is listed as a pseudogene. This CDR3 has 16 residues. The CDR3, as DNA: TGTGCCAGCAGCAAAGCGCGGACAGTTAGCAATCAGCCCCAGCATTTT. Translating it yields CASSKARTVSNQPQHF.

This clone was recorded once. The chain recombines TRBV7-3 with TRBJ2-1, with 12 bases aligning to TRBD1. V was pared by 5 bases and J by 4 bases, with 9 bases of the junction left unmatched. Looked up from germline, CDR1 is SGHTA and CDR2 is FQGTGA. This CDR3 comprises 17 residues. The CDR3 spells CASSHSWDRGPYNEQFF. CDR3 nucleotides: TGTGCCAGCAGCCATTCTTGGGACAGGGGGCCTTACAATGAGCAGTTCTTC.

The rearrangement uses TRBV2 and TRBJ1-1; the match to TRBD1 covers 9 bases. The CDR3 spans 15 residues. In germline, CDR1 is SNHLY, CDR2 FYNNEI. V lost 6 bases and J lost 6; bases outside the gene matches: 11. The CDR3 region has the DNA TGTGCCAGCAGGGCTAGGACAGGGGAGAGCGCTGAAGCTTTCTTT. Translating gives CASRARTGESAEAFF. The full variable domain, rest sourced from reference TRBV2 and TRBJ1-1, is EPEVTQTPSHQVTQMGQEVILRCVPISNHLYFYWYRQILGQKVEFLVSFYNNEISEKSEIFDDQFSVERPDGSNFTLKIRSTKLEDSAMYFCASRARTGESAEAFFGQGTRLTVV.